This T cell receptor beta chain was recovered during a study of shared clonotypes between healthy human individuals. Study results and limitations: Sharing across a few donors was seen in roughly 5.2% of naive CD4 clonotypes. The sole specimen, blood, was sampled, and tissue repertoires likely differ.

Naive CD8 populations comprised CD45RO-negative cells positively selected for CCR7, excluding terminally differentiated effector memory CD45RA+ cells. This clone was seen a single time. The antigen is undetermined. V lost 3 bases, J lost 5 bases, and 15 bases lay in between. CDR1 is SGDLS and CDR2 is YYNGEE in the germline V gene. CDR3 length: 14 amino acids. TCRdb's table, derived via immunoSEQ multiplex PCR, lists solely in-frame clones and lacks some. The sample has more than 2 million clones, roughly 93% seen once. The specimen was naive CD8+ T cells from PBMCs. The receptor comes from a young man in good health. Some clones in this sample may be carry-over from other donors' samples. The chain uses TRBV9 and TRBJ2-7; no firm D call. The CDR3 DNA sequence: TGTGCCAGCAGCGAGTCCGGGTCACAAAACGAGCAGTACTTC. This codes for CASSESGSQNEQYF.